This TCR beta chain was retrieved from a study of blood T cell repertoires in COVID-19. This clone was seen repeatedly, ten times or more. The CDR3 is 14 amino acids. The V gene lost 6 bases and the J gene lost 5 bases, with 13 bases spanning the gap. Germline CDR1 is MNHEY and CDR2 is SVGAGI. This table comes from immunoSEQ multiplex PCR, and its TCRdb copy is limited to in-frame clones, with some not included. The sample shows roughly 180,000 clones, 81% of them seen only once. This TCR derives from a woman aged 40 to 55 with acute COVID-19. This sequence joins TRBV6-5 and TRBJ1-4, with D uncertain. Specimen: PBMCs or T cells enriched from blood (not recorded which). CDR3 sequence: CASRHERRNEKLFF. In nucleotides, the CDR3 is TGTGCCAGCAGGCACGAGCGACGCAATGAAAAACTGTTTTTT.